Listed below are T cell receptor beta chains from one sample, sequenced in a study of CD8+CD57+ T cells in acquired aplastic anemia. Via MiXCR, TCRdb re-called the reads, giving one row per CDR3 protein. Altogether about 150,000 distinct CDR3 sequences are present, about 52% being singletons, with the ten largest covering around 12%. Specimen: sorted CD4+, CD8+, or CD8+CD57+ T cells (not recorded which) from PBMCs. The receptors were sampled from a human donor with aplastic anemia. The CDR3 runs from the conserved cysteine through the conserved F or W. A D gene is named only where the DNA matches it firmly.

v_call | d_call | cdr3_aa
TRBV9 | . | CASSVVDSPYEQYF
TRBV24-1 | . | CATSETANQETQYF
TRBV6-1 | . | CASKAPQFF
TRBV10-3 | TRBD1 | CAIRGTGSSYEQYF
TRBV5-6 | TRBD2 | CASSFPSGGNEQYF
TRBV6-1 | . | CASREDKGTYEQYF
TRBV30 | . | CAWSTTGNYGYTF
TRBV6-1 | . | CASRPDTSNQPQHF
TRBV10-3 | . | CAIKDRTNTEAFF
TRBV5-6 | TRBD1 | CASSSMTGAGNTIYF
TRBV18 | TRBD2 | CASSPGRGLYEQYF
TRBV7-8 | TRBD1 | CASSFRQGTERDTQYF
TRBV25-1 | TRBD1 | CASSETDRAEAFF
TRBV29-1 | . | CSVYRDLDSYEQYF
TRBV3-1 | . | CASSQTDDRLNIQYF
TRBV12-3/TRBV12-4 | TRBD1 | CASSLRGQGRNEQFF
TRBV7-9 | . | CASRPTNEQFF
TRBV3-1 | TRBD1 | CASSQSDGTGVYEQYF
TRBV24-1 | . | CATSDTTGTQYF
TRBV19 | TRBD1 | CASSIGDRTGDRVTGELFF
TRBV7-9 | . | CASSLEQSGGQPQHF
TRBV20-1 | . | CSAPMTPYQETQYF
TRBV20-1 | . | CSATNRGYGYTF
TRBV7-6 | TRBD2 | CASSLRTSGGDTQYF
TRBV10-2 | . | CASSEFRFTDTQYF
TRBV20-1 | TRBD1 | CSAQGAYEQYF
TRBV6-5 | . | CASSYSPDSGTDTQYF
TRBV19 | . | CASRRDINTGELFF
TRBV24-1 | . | CATSDLRGPGDTQYF
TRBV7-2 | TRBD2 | CASSTSGVQETQYF
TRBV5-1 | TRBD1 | CASSVPRTGTGYTEAFF
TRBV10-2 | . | CASSEHGPQGSEAFF
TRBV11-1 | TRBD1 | CASSSGGYGNTGELFF
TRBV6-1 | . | CASSRGTRKRETQYF
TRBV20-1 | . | CSARDAPGQFF
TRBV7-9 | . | CASSLISPGANVLTF
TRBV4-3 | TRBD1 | CASSSPTGGESGANVLTF
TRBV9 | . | CASKRLDGETQYF
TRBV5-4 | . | CASSLRGEEQYF
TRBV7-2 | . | CASIPGMGSYEQYF
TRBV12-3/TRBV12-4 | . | CASMTSWGGYTF
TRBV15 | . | CATSRKLDSLGNTIYF
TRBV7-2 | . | CASSLGLRRGDEQYF
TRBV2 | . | CASSPSGAVRQSQHF
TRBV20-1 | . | CSARGNIGAQPQHF
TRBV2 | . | CASRLENTEAFF
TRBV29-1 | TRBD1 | CSGGQAPYEQYF
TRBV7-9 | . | CASSFPRSGNTGELFF
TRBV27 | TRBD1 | CASSLSSTGQGEAFF
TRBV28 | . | CASSFQYQETQYF
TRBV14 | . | CASSQGLVPYEQYF